Below are 4 T cell receptor beta chains sequenced from a single sample in a study of tumor-infiltrating lymphocytes in primary liver carcinoma. Unsorted bulk tissue, roughly 20-32 mg of it, served as the source for co-extraction of RNA and DNA. The template, 500 ng total RNA, yielded TCR beta cDNA made with a constant-region primer. Slightly modified ARM-PCR, run as three nested multiplex PCR rounds, produced the TCR beta libraries. The study ran its first two PCR rounds for nine to eleven cycles each, using TRBV1-TRBV30 forward primers and a C-beta reverse primer. Each CDR3 protein is one row after TCRdb ran MiXCR on the multiplex PCR reads. The sample gives some 120,000 distinct CDR3 sequences, about 68% of which show up once; 9.3% is in the top ten. The sequencing input was liver tumor tissue from sampling region 1. Subset reported: tumor region T1, superior pole. All receptors come from an older woman with primary liver carcinoma and hepatitis B virus infection.

As concerns this clonotype: The germline gene is not matched at one end of the junction; a read error may be the cause. The chain joins TRBV5-6 to TRBJ2-6; 7 nucleotides line up with TRBD1. Per germline, CDR1 SGHDT and CDR2 YYEEEE. The CDR3 consists of 15 residues. CDR3 in amino acids: CASSFRQGLMNVLTF. The CDR3 nucleotides are TGCGCCAGCAGCTTTAGACAGGGCCTCATGAACGTCCTGACTTTC.

About this clonotype itself: A junction boundary mismatches the germline segment, possibly from a read error. The chain employs TRBV5-4 and TRBJ2-1; 7 bases fit TRBD2. Germline CDR1 reads SGHNT; CDR2 reads YYREEE (reference sequence). CDR3 length: 16 amino acids. For the CDR3, the DNA is TGTACCAGCAGACCGGGAGCGGGGAGCTCCTACAATGAGCAGTTCTTC. The encoded protein is CTSRPGAGSSYNEQFF.

This clonotype was recorded many times. This chain connects TRBV6-5 to TRBJ2-2; 9 nucleotides align to TRBD1. CDR3 length: 16 amino acids. CDR1 is MNHEY, CDR2 SVGAGI, per germline. V lost 5 bases, J lost 1 base, and 5 bases stayed unmatched. The CDR3 DNA is TGTGCCAGCAGTGGCCGGGGACAGGGGAACACCGGGGAGCTGTTTTTT. It codes for CASSGRGQGNTGELFF.

The chain uses TRBV7-9 and TRBJ1-2; D call uncertain. The germline CDR1 and CDR2 sequences are SEHNR and FQNEAQ (reference sequence). The length of the CDR3 is 13 residues. CDR3 protein: CDSSLPRAYGYTF. CDR3 DNA sequence: TGTGATAGCAGCCTCCCGCGGGCGTATGGCTACACCTTC.